The rows below give T cell receptor beta chains drawn from one sample of a study of neoadjuvant anti-PD-1 for oral cavity cancer. Sequenced by immunoSEQ multiplex PCR; TCRdb stores in-frame clones only, minus some. In the table there are approximately 17,000 clones, around two thirds of which are singletons. The source was PBMCs, collected before nivolumab (anti-PD-1) treatment. The receptors shown here come from a person aged 40-85 years with oral cavity squamous cell carcinoma. Each CDR3 is given with its conserved first and last residue. A D gene is named only where the DNA matches it firmly. Clone size, where shown, is once, few, many, or a class for clones that have expanded.

V	size	D	J	CDR3	DNA
TRBV6-5	.	.	TRBJ1-5	CASSDLAGQPQHF	TGTGCCAGCAGTGACCTAGCTGGTCAGCCCCAGCATTTT
TRBV6-6	.	TRBD1	TRBJ1-2	CASSFNRGANYGYTF	TGTGCCAGCAGTTTCAACAGGGGAGCTAACTATGGCTACACCTTC
TRBV5-1	.	TRBD2	TRBJ2-1	CASSLWAGGANEQFF	TGCGCCAGCAGTCTCTGGGCGGGAGGCGCGAATGAGCAGTTCTTC
TRBV29-1	.	.	TRBJ1-1	CSSLQGGRNTEAFF	TGCAGCTCTTTGCAAGGGGGGAGGAACACTGAAGCTTTCTTT
TRBV19	.	.	TRBJ2-1	CASTPWGSGDEQFF	TGTGCCAGTACCCCCTGGGGGAGCGGCGATGAGCAGTTCTTC
TRBV7-8	.	.	TRBJ2-7	CASSLELGRYEQYF	TGTGCCAGCAGCTTAGAACTCGGCAGGTACGAGCAGTACTTC
TRBV4-1	few	.	TRBJ1-1	CASSGRTENTEAFF	TGCGCCAGCAGCGGACGGACGGAGAACACTGAAGCTTTCTTT
TRBV6-1	.	.	TRBJ1-3	CASRGTITGNTIYF	TGTGCCAGCAGAGGGACAATTACTGGAAACACCATATATTTT
TRBV11-2	.	.	TRBJ2-7	CASSLRRSRGLYEQYF	TGTGCCAGCAGCCTTCGGCGTAGCCGGGGTCTCTACGAGCAGTACTTC
TRBV2	once	.	TRBJ2-2	CASSPRGGNTGELFF	TGTGCCAGCAGCCCGAGGGGAGGGAACACCGGGGAGCTGTTTTTT
TRBV28	few	TRBD2	TRBJ2-7	CASSRTSGNSYEQYF	TGTGCCAGCAGCCGTACTAGCGGGAACTCCTACGAGCAGTACTTC
TRBV7-6	once	TRBD2	TRBJ2-7	CASSLDSGLVYEQYF	TGTGCCAGCAGCTTAGATTCGGGACTAGTGTACGAGCAGTACTTC
TRBV2	.	.	TRBJ2-2	CASGDPNTGELFF	TGTGCCAGCGGGGACCCAAACACCGGGGAGCTGTTTTTT
TRBV10-3	few	.	TRBJ2-5	CAISESSGKETQYF	TGTGCCATCAGTGAGTCGTCAGGTAAAGAGACCCAGTACTTC
TRBV19	few	TRBD1	TRBJ1-2	CASSPGTGFGGYTF	TGTGCCAGTAGTCCAGGGACAGGGTTTGGTGGCTACACCTTC
TRBV6-5	.	.	TRBJ1-1	CASSHNEGRTEAFF	TGTGCCAGCAGCCACAATGAGGGGCGGACTGAAGCTTTCTTT
TRBV6-5	.	.	TRBJ2-2	CASSYSISRNTGELFF	TGTGCCAGCAGTTACTCGATCAGTCGGAACACCGGGGAGCTGTTTTTT
TRBV5-4	.	.	TRBJ2-5	CASSLRAGETQYF	TGTGCCAGCAGCTTGCGAGCGGGTGAGACCCAGTACTTC
TRBV2	.	TRBD1	TRBJ2-7	CVSSPLGTEAYEQYF	TGTGTCAGCAGCCCCCTGGGGACAGAGGCCTACGAGCAGTACTTC
TRBV14	.	TRBD1	TRBJ2-7	CASSQDRWTGFSKQYF	TGTGCCAGCAGCCAAGATCGGTGGACAGGGTTTTCCAAGCAGTACTTC
TRBV4-1	.	TRBD2	TRBJ2-1	CASSQDPSGSKDEQFF	TGCGCCAGCAGCCAAGACCCTAGCGGGAGTAAAGATGAGCAGTTCTTC
TRBV19	.	.	TRBJ2-2	CASSLQTSPTGELFF	TGTGCCAGTAGTCTCCAGACTAGTCCCACCGGGGAGCTGTTTTTT
TRBV7-9	.	.	TRBJ1-3	CASSSEGGPGNTIYF	TGTGCCAGCAGTTCAGAAGGGGGTCCTGGAAACACCATATATTTT
TRBV6-4	.	TRBD2	TRBJ2-7	CASSARVAGEGEQYF	TGTGCCAGCAGTGCCCGGGTAGCGGGAGAGGGCGAGCAGTACTTC
TRBV10-3	.	TRBD2	TRBJ2-3	CAISDPGTRGTDTQYF	TGTGCCATCAGTGACCCCGGGACTAGGGGCACAGATACGCAGTATTTT
TRBV5-1	.	.	TRBJ2-7	CASSLAPGPGQYF	TGCGCCAGCAGCTTGGCCCCGGGCCCCGGGCAGTACTTC
TRBV5-4	.	TRBD1	TRBJ2-7	CAVGTGSYEQYF	TGTGCCGTGGGGACAGGGAGCTACGAGCAGTACTTC
TRBV10-3	.	.	TRBJ1-5	CAISDEGWNQPQHF	TGTGCCATCAGTGACGAGGGGTGGAATCAGCCCCAGCATTTT
TRBV11-3	.	TRBD1	TRBJ2-3	CASSRLTGVGTDTQYF	TGTGCCAGCAGCCGTCTGACAGGGGTCGGCACAGATACGCAGTATTTT
TRBV9	.	TRBD1	TRBJ1-3	CASSTGGSGNTIYF	TGTGCCAGCAGCACAGGGGGCTCTGGAAACACCATATATTTT
TRBV27	few	TRBD1	TRBJ1-5	CASSTFGTGLNQPQHF	TGTGCCAGCAGTACCTTTGGGACAGGGCTCAATCAGCCCCAGCATTTT
TRBV25-1	few	TRBD1	TRBJ1-1	CASSEYGTGGTEAFF	TGTGCCAGCAGTGAATATGGGACAGGAGGCACTGAAGCTTTCTTT
TRBV11-2	few	.	TRBJ2-3	CASSLGTTGDTQYF	TGTGCCAGCAGCTTGGGAACGACCGGGGATACGCAGTATTTT
TRBV7-2	.	.	TRBJ2-1	CASGPYRASEIF	TGTGCCAGCGGACCCTACCGGGCCTCTGAAATCTTC
TRBV10-3	.	TRBD1	TRBJ1-3	CAISEPGGTGSFSGNTIYF	TGTGCCATCAGTGAGCCAGGAGGGACAGGATCCTTCTCTGGAAACACCATATATTTT
TRBV7-9	few	.	TRBJ1-1	CASSSYTGGTEAFF	TGTGCCAGCAGCTCATACACGGGGGGCACTGAAGCTTTCTTT
TRBV5-1	.	.	TRBJ2-7	CASSLGAGLISYEQYF	TGCGCCAGCAGCTTGGGGGCCGGACTCATCTCCTACGAGCAGTACTTC
TRBV7-9	.	TRBD1	TRBJ1-2	CASSFSAQGDHYGYTF	TGTGCCAGCAGCTTTTCCGCCCAGGGGGACCACTATGGCTACACCTTC
TRBV27	few	TRBD1	TRBJ1-1	CASSFMGQGAEAFF	TGTGCCAGCAGTTTCATGGGACAGGGGGCTGAAGCTTTCTTT
TRBV10-2	.	TRBD2	TRBJ2-7	CASSVASGNYEQYF	TGCGCCAGCAGTGTGGCTAGCGGGAACTACGAGCAGTACTTC
TRBV19	few	.	TRBJ2-2	CASSASATGELFF	TGTGCCAGTAGTGCTTCAGCCACCGGGGAGCTGTTTTTT
TRBV10-2	.	.	TRBJ2-7	CASSDDGSSYEQYF	TGCGCCAGCAGTGATGACGGCAGCTCCTACGAGCAGTACTTC
TRBV6-5	once	.	TRBJ2-7	CASSYGRAKHEQYF	TGTGCCAGCAGTTACGGCAGGGCGAAGCACGAGCAGTACTTC
TRBV4-1	.	TRBD2	TRBJ2-7	CASSSSGLATYEQYF	TGCGCCAGCAGCTCTTCGGGACTAGCGACCTACGAGCAGTACTTC
TRBV30	once	.	TRBJ2-1	CAWSAGNEQFF	TGTGCCTGGAGTGCGGGGAATGAGCAGTTCTTC
TRBV5-6	medium-sized	TRBD2	TRBJ2-7	CASSSLLAGSYEQYF	TGTGCCAGCAGCTCACTACTAGCGGGATCCTACGAGCAGTACTTC
TRBV28	.	.	TRBJ2-7	CASSTERDRPAYEQYF	TGTGCCAGCAGTACCGAGCGGGACAGGCCGGCCTACGAGCAGTACTTC
TRBV5-5	.	TRBD2	TRBJ2-1	CASSAAGLVVVDEQFF	TGTGCCAGCAGCGCCGCGGGACTAGTGGTTGTAGATGAGCAGTTCTTC
TRBV19	few	.	TRBJ1-1	CASSTAGGRNTEAFF	TGTGCCAGTAGTACCGCTGGTGGTAGGAACACTGAAGCTTTCTTT
TRBV6-6	few	TRBD1	TRBJ2-7	CASSFTGTGVEQYF	TGTGCCAGCAGTTTTACCGGGACAGGGGTCGAGCAGTACTTC
TRBV7-9	few	TRBD2	TRBJ2-7	CASSQPPGLAGAYEQYF	TGTGCCAGCAGCCAGCCACCGGGACTAGCGGGAGCCTACGAGCAGTACTTC
TRBV29-1	.	TRBD2	TRBJ2-3	CSVSPPGGRADTQYF	TGCAGCGTTTCGCCACCGGGGGGTCGGGCAGATACGCAGTATTTT
TRBV6-1	.	.	TRBJ2-3	CASRSQGSDTQYF	TGTGCCAGCAGGTCGCAGGGATCCGATACGCAGTATTTT
TRBV13	.	.	TRBJ1-1	CASSIGRGRRAEAFF	TGTGCCAGCAGCATCGGCCGAGGGCGCCGTGCTGAAGCTTTCTTT
TRBV6-9	.	TRBD1	TRBJ2-4	CASLRGPKNIQYF	TGTGCCAGCCTAAGGGGGCCCAAAAACATTCAGTACTTC
TRBV19	few	.	TRBJ1-1	CASRDALFGGPVEAFF	TGTGCCAGTAGAGACGCCCTATTTGGGGGGCCGGTTGAAGCTTTCTTT
TRBV19	few	.	TRBJ1-1	CASSTSLGTEAFF	TGTGCCAGTAGTACCTCACTCGGGACTGAAGCTTTCTTT